Shown below are 19 T cell receptor beta chains from a single sample sequenced in a study of blood T cells in healthy people across ages. Primed by a sample-barcoded 5' primer and a J-beta primer mix, a second PCR proceeded for about 7 to 11 cycles. TCRdb fed the 5' RACE reads into MiXCR, producing one record per CDR3 protein. The table lists hundreds of thousands of distinct CDR3 sequences, 25% to 35% of them singletons. Sequencing was done on a sample of blood. The receptors were gathered from a woman older than 75 in good health.

The gene calls are TRBV6-2 or TRBV6-3 and TRBJ2-4; the match to TRBD1 covers 7 bases. V trimming: 0 bases; J trimming: 0 bases; junction bases outside the gene matches: 5. Germline CDR1 is MNHEY and CDR2 is SVGEGT. The CDR3 covers 17 residues. CDR3 DNA: TGTGCCAGCAGTTACTCGGACAGGATATTAGCCAAAAACATTCAGTACTTC. Its protein is CASSYSDRILAKNIQYF.

This clonotype was counted between two and nine times. The chain recombines TRBV11-3 with TRBJ2-3; 7 nucleotides align to TRBD2. J was trimmed by 4 bases and V by 7 bases; bases with no gene match: 11. The CDR3 is made up of 15 amino acids. Per germline, CDR1 SGHNT and CDR2 YENEEA. In DNA form, the CDR3 reads TGTGCCAGCAACATCCCCGGGGAGGGAGCAGATACGCAGTATTTT. Amino acids: CASNIPGEGADTQYF.

The table lists this clonotype with many counts. An end of the junction differs from the germline gene, which may be a read error. The CDR3 DNA reads as TGTGCCAGCAGCCTAAGACAGGGAGGGAATTCACCCCTCCACTTT. This codes for CASSLRQGGNSPLHF. The gene calls are TRBV5-1 and TRBJ1-6; 7 bases fit TRBD1. The V gene's germline CDR1 is SGHRS and CDR2 YFSETQ. CDR3 length: 15 residues.

At least ten counts were recorded for this clonotype. The V gene is TRBV3-1, the J gene TRBJ2-5; 12 bases map to TRBD2. CDR1 and CDR2 (germline): LGHDT, YNNKEL (reference sequence). V shed 4 bases, J shed 7 bases, and the junction held 19 bases outside the gene matches. The CDR3 is 19 amino acids. CDR3 sequence reads: CASSLFSGTSGPSAGTQYF. The CDR3 nucleotides read TGTGCCAGCAGCCTCTTCTCCGGGACTAGCGGGCCATCAGCGGGGACCCAGTACTTC.

This clonotype was counted ten times or more. The chain joins TRBV12-3 or TRBV12-4 to TRBJ2-1; 7 nucleotides match TRBD1. The ends lost 5 bases at V and 9 bases at J; junction bases unmatched: 4. This CDR3 is 12 amino acids long. CDR3 amino acids: CASSTGVREQFF. The CDR3 coding sequence is TGTGCCAGCAGTACAGGGGTGCGTGAGCAGTTCTTC.

The table lists this clonotype with a few counts. J is TRBJ1-3 and V is TRBV7-9; 7 bases are a match to TRBD1. There are 16 residues in the CDR3. The germline V gene encodes CDR1 SEHNR and CDR2 FQNEAQ (reference sequence). V was clipped by 2 bases and J by 1 base; unmatched bases: 5. The CDR3 reads CASSLPTGRSGNTIYF. The CDR3, as DNA: TGTGCCAGCAGCTTACCGACAGGGCGGTCTGGAAACACCATATATTTT.

J is TRBJ1-2 and V is TRBV5-1, with D possibly TRBD1 on 5 matching bases. The V and J ends lost 0 bases and 8 bases respectively, with 17 bases between them. The CDR3 is made up of 15 amino acids. Looked up from germline, CDR1 is SGHRS and CDR2 is YFSETQ. CDR3 bases: TGCGCCAGCAGCTTGGACGGAGGGGCCCAAGGGGGCTACACCTTC. It translates to CASSLDGGAQGGYTF.

This clonotype was recorded a few times. The rearrangement uses TRBV10-2 and TRBJ2-2; D gene uncertain. CDR3 size: 13 residues. Germline CDR1 reads WSHSY; CDR2 reads SAAADI. Trimming left V 6 bases short and J 7 bases short, with 12 bases between. CDR3 in DNA: TGCGCCAGCAGAGAGGAATGGGGCGGGGAGCTGTTTTTT. Residues: CASREEWGGELFF.

Turning to this clonotype: This may be a read error: a much more frequent sequence differs by one nucleotide. The chain has TRBV3-1 and TRBJ2-1; 7 bases line up with TRBD1. Germline CDR1 is LGHDT and CDR2 is YNNKEL (reference sequence). The V and J ends lost 6 bases and 10 bases, in that order; junction bases with no gene match: 12. The length of the CDR3 is 14 residues. This CDR3 reads CASSPTTGKGEQFF. The CDR3 DNA reads as TGTGCCAGCAGTCCAACGACAGGGAAGGGCGAGCAGTTCTTC.

The rearrangement uses TRBV7-2 and TRBJ2-2, with a weak D call TRBD1 (5 bases). The CDR3 totals 17 residues. With 5 bases removed from V and 1 base from J, the gap between germline ends came to 17 bases. Looked up from germline, CDR1 is SGHTA and CDR2 is FQGNSA. The CDR3 DNA reads as TGTGCCAGCAGCCTCAGGTGGTTGCAGGGGAACACCGGGGAGCTGTTTTTT. Translating gives CASSLRWLQGNTGELFF.

Many counts were recorded for this clonotype. The V gene is TRBV12-3 or TRBV12-4, the J gene TRBJ2-3; TRBD2 matches 14 bases. There are 18 residues in the CDR3. J was trimmed by 6 bases and V by 6 bases; bases with no gene match: 14. The CDR3 here is CASRPGTSGGTRGDTQYF. The DNA of the CDR3 is TGTGCCAGCAGACCCGGGACTAGCGGGGGTACCCGCGGCGATACGCAGTATTTT.

Worth noting for this clonotype: A read error may be the cause here, since a much bigger clone is one base away. The rearrangement uses TRBV6-5 and TRBJ2-1, with D possibly being TRBD2 (6 bases). CDR1 is MNHEY and CDR2 is SVGAGI in the germline V gene. The CDR3 consists of 17 residues. Here the CDR3 DNA reads TGTGTCAGCAGTTACCAATCGCCGGGACTCTTCTACAATGAGCAGTTCTTC. This translates into CVSSYQSPGLFYNEQFF.

There are many counts of this clonotype. The V gene is TRBV7-2, the J gene TRBJ2-7; D possibly uses TRBD1 or TRBD2 (6 bases each). V lost 4 bases and J lost 2, with 12 bases in between. The CDR3 runs 14 residues. Looked up from germline, CDR1 is SGHTA and CDR2 is FQGNSA. CDR3 protein: CASSSDGGPYEQYF. CDR3 bases: TGTGCCAGCAGCTCGGACGGGGGCCCCTACGAGCAGTACTTC.

This clonotype was observed a single time. The rearrangement joins TRBV18 to TRBJ1-5; weak D call: TRBD1 (6 bases). Per germline, CDR1 KGHSH and CDR2 LQKENI. There are 16 residues in the CDR3. Deletions cut 3 bases from V and 2 bases from J, with 14 bases between. The CDR3 DNA sequence: TGTGCCAGCTCACCTCAACAGGGTGCGCGCAATCAGCCCCAGCATTTT. Translated: CASSPQQGARNQPQHF.

This clonotype was picked up many times. V usage is TRBV2 and J usage is TRBJ2-4, with D possibly TRBD2 on 5 matching bases. CDR1 is SNHLY, CDR2 FYNNEI, per germline. This CDR3 spans 12 amino acids. The germline V and J ends were trimmed by 4 bases and 6 bases, with 7 bases remaining between them. The DNA of the CDR3 is TGTGCCAGCAGTGGGACTTTAAACATTCAGTACTTC. This codes for CASSGTLNIQYF.

Concerning this clonotype: This CDR3 is missing its conserved last phenylalanine or tryptophan, likely due to a read error. The V gene is TRBV24-1, the J gene TRBJ2-1, with D hard to call. The last part of the DNA fits TRBJ2-7 better; the J call may be wrong. The CDR3 covers 12 residues. The germline gives CDR1 KGHDR, CDR2 SFDVKD. The CDR3 sequence is CATSLGYNEQYL. DNA of the CDR3: TGTGCCACCAGTCTAGGATACAATGAGCAGTACCTC.

The chain carries TRBV24-1 and TRBJ1-5; D may be TRBD1 (6 bases). Trimming took 3 bases from V and 2 from J, leaving 10 bases between them. This CDR3 spans 15 amino acids. Germline assignment: CDR1 KGHDR and CDR2 SFDVKD. The CDR3 nucleotides read TGTGCCACCAGTGATACAGGGCGGGGCAATCAGCCCCAGCATTTT. As protein: CATSDTGRGNQPQHF.

Many counts were recorded for this clonotype. The chain joins TRBV3-1 to TRBJ2-1; TRBD2 aligns across 13 bases. Trimming removed 0 bases from V and 8 bases from J; junction bases left unmatched: 7. Germline V gene data show CDR1 as LGHDT and CDR2 as YNNKEL (reference sequence). The CDR3 runs to 17 residues. CDR3 sequence reads: CASSQDRLAGGGDEQFF. CDR3 sequence (DNA): TGTGCCAGCAGCCAAGATCGACTAGCGGGGGGCGGGGATGAGCAGTTCTTC.

This clonotype turned up a few times. This could be a read error, since a much larger clone is one nucleotide away. The chain recombines TRBV6-4 with TRBJ1-5; D is unresolved. This CDR3 spans 13 amino acids. Germline lookup yields CDR1 MRHNA and CDR2 SNTAGT. With 11 bases removed from V and 3 bases from J, the gap between germline ends came to 14 bases. CDR3 residues: CARGRGANQPQHF. In DNA form, the CDR3 reads TGTGCCCGCGGGCGGGGTGCCAATCAGCCCCAGCATTTT.